These 25 T cell receptor beta chains were sequenced from one sample in a study of T cell changes during pregnancy in multiple sclerosis. Here immunoSEQ multiplex PCR was the method, and the copy in TCRdb shows in-frame clones only, minus some. The sample carries roughly 53,000 clones, 85% to 95% recorded once. Specimen: CD4+ T cells from peripheral blood mononuclear cells, collected in the third trimester of pregnancy. The source of these receptors is a female donor with multiple sclerosis, enrolled in a pregnancy study.

This chain links TRBV5-1 with TRBJ2-3, with no clear D. Germline-derived CDR1 and CDR2 are SGHRS and YFSETQ. This CDR3 is 12 amino acids long. V lost 4 bases and J lost 4, with 7 bases in between. The CDR3 here is CASSPPADTQYF. The CDR3 nucleotides are TGCGCCAGCAGCCCCCCAGCAGATACGCAGTATTTT. Full variable domain (rest looked up from reference TRBV5-1 and TRBJ2-3): KAGVTQTPRYLIKTRGQQVTLSCSPISGHRSVSWYQQTPGQGLQFLFEYFSETQRNKGNFPGRFSGRQFSNSRSEMNVSTLELGDSALYLCASSPPADTQYFGPGTRLTVL.

In DNA form, the CDR3 reads TGTGCCAGTAGTCCCATACAGGGGGACGGCGAGCAGTACTTC. Amino acids: CASSPIQGDGEQYF. This chain links TRBV19 with TRBJ2-7, with TRBD1 identical over 8 bases. CDR1 is LNHDA and CDR2 is SQIVND in the germline V gene (reference sequence). The CDR3 has 14 residues. The trim removed 5 bases at V and 6 bases at J, leaving 9 bases unmatched. The full variable domain, its missing parts supplied by reference TRBV19 and TRBJ2-7, is DGGITQSPKYLFRKEGQNVTLSCEQNLNHDAMYWYRQDPGQGLRLIYYSQIVNDFQKGDIAEGYSVSREKKESFPLTVTSAQKNPTAFYLCASSPIQGDGEQYFGPGTRLTVT.

The sample holds one count of this clone. V and J are TRBV6-1 and TRBJ2-7; 12 nucleotides align to TRBD2. Germline V lookup: CDR1 MNHNS, CDR2 SASEGT. J lost 2 bases, V lost 2 bases, and 7 bases had no gene match. There are 17 residues in the CDR3. The CDR3 reads CASSEPSGRAGPYEQYF. The CDR3, as DNA: TGTGCCAGCAGTGAACCTAGCGGGAGGGCCGGACCCTACGAGCAGTACTTC.

This clone has a single count. This chain uses TRBV29-1 with TRBJ2-1; TRBD2 is a possible D gene (6 bases). The length of the CDR3 is 14 residues. The germline V and J ends were trimmed by 3 bases and 4 bases, with 13 bases remaining between them. Germline V gives CDR1 SQVTM, CDR2 ANQGSEA. This chain's CDR3 is CSVDTAGLYNEQFF. Here the CDR3 DNA reads TGCAGCGTTGACACGGCGGGACTTTACAATGAGCAGTTCTTC.

The gene calls are TRBV2 and TRBJ1-1; 7 positions agree with TRBD1. With 6 bases clipped from V and 6 bases from J, the junction kept 10 bases outside the gene matches. The length of the CDR3 is 14 residues. The germline gives CDR1 SNHLY, CDR2 FYNNEI. For the CDR3, the DNA is TGTGCCAGCAGGGGGGACAGTCTTATCGCTGAAGCTTTCTTT. Amino acids: CASRGDSLIAEAFF.

This chain joins TRBV4-3 and TRBJ2-3; TRBD2 agrees at 8 bases. V dropped 4 bases and J dropped 2; count of bases not matched to a gene: 5. Per germline, CDR1 LGHNA and CDR2 YSLEER. The CDR3 is made up of 15 amino acids. CDR3 sequence reads: CASSRLAGPTDTQYF. CDR3 bases: TGCGCCAGCAGCCGTCTAGCGGGCCCCACAGATACGCAGTATTTT.

This clone was found once. The chain uses TRBV6-1 and TRBJ2-4, with D possibly matching TRBD1 (5 bases). Trimming stripped 4 bases from V and 8 bases from J, with 12 bases between. The germline CDR1 and CDR2 sequences are MNHNS and SASEGT. CDR3 length: 13 residues. CDR3 sequence (DNA): TGTGCCAGCAGTGTCAACAGGCTCCACATTCAGTACTTC. Translated: CASSVNRLHIQYF.

The J gene is TRBJ1-5, the V gene TRBV2; tentatively, D is TRBD1 (6 bases). This CDR3 is 13 amino acids long. V lost 7 bases to trimming and J lost 1 base, with 8 bases between them. Germline assignment: CDR1 SNHLY and CDR2 FYNNEI. The chain's CDR3 is CASMDSSNQPQHF. CDR3 nucleotides: TGTGCCAGCATGGACAGCAGCAATCAGCCCCAGCATTTT.

V and J are TRBV6-1 and TRBJ2-7; the D is unclear. Germline-derived CDR1 and CDR2 are MNHNS and SASEGT. CDR3 length: 11 residues. Trimming left V 5 bases short and J 1 base short, with 3 bases between. The CDR3 reads CASSTSYEQYF. For the CDR3, the DNA is TGTGCCAGCAGTACATCCTACGAGCAGTACTTC.

V usage is TRBV5-1 and J usage is TRBJ2-7, with 14 bases lining up with TRBD2. Germline trimming cut 4 bases from V and 6 bases from J; bases unmatched to any gene: 6. Germline V lookup: CDR1 SGHRS, CDR2 YFSETQ. The CDR3 is made up of 15 amino acids. This chain's CDR3 is CASSPQGLAGAEQYF. The CDR3 DNA reads TGCGCCAGCAGCCCCCAGGGACTAGCGGGAGCCGAGCAGTACTTC. Full variable domain (remainder filled in from reference TRBV5-1 and TRBJ2-7): KAGVTQTPRYLIKTRGQQVTLSCSPISGHRSVSWYQQTPGQGLQFLFEYFSETQRNKGNFPGRFSGRQFSNSRSEMNVSTLELGDSALYLCASSPQGLAGAEQYFGPGTRLTVT.

V gene TRBV12-5 combines with J gene TRBJ1-2, with D possibly being TRBD1 (5 bases). The CDR3 contains 14 residues. Germline CDR1 reads LGHNT; CDR2 reads FRNRAP. The V end was cut by 1 base, the J end by 6 bases, with 12 bases between. The CDR3 sequence is CASGLEDRFDGYTF. The DNA of the CDR3 is TGTGCTAGTGGTTTGGAAGACAGATTTGATGGCTACACCTTC. Filled out from reference TRBV12-5 and TRBJ1-2, the complete variable domain reads DARVTQTPRHKVTEMGQEVTMRCQPILGHNTVFWYRQTMMQGLELLAYFRNRAPLDDSGMPKDRFSAEMPDATLATLKIQPSEPRDSAVYFCASGLEDRFDGYTFGSGTRLTVV.

This clone was found a few times. The rearrangement links TRBV13 to TRBJ2-2, with TRBD2 matching over 8 bases. The CDR3 runs 14 residues. V was clipped by 4 bases and J by 7 bases; unmatched bases: 5. The germline CDR1 and CDR2 sequences are PRHDT and FYEKMQ (reference sequence). CDR3 protein: CASSSGLEDGELFF. The CDR3 DNA sequence: TGTGCCAGCAGCTCGGGACTAGAGGACGGGGAGCTGTTTTTT. Based on the CDR3 plus reference TRBV13 and TRBJ2-2, the full variable domain is AAGVIQSPRHLIKEKRETATLKCYPIPRHDTVYWYQQGPGQDPQFLISFYEKMQSDKGSIPDRFSAQQFSDYHSELNMSSLELGDSALYFCASSSGLEDGELFFGEGSRLTVL.

This sequence joins TRBV2 and TRBJ2-2; D perhaps matches TRBD1 (6 bases). V was cut by 8 bases and J by 0 bases, with 13 bases left in between. Germline V lookup: CDR1 SNHLY, CDR2 FYNNEI. CDR3 length: 15 amino acids. The CDR3 spells CASGTHRTNTGELFF. In DNA, the CDR3 is TGTGCCAGCGGGACACATAGGACGAACACCGGGGAGCTGTTTTTT.

This clone appeared a single time. This chain connects TRBV5-1 to TRBJ2-1; D unresolved. Trimming took 0 bases from V and 2 from J, leaving 9 bases between them. The V gene's germline CDR1 is SGHRS and CDR2 YFSETQ. The CDR3 has 15 amino acids. Written as DNA, the CDR3 is TGCGCCAGCAGCTTGGCTAGTTCCCCCTACAATGAGCAGTTCTTC. Translated, it gives CASSLASSPYNEQFF.

The chain employs TRBV25-1 and TRBJ2-3, with a tentative D call TRBD2 (6 bases). The CDR3 loop spans 12 amino acids. Germline V lookup: CDR1 MGHDK, CDR2 SYGVNS. V was trimmed by 3 bases and J by 8 bases, leaving 9 bases between them. CDR3 sequence reads: CASSDLASTQYF. The CDR3 DNA reads as TGTGCCAGCAGTGATCTAGCGTCTACGCAGTATTTT. Full variable domain (remainder filled in from reference TRBV25-1 and TRBJ2-3): EADIYQTPRYLVIGTGKKITLECSQTMGHDKMYWYQQDPGMELHLIHYSYGVNSTEKGDLSSESTVSRIRTEHFPLTLESARPSHTSQYLCASSDLASTQYFGPGTRLTVL.

This chain joins TRBV5-1 and TRBJ2-6; D is ambiguous. Germline V gene data show CDR1 as SGHRS and CDR2 as YFSETQ. V lost 0 bases and J 0 bases, leaving 4 bases between the germline ends. This CDR3 has 15 residues. In nucleotides, the CDR3 is TGCGCCAGCAGCTTGGCGGGCTCTGGGGCCAACGTCCTGACTTTC. This gives the protein CASSLAGSGANVLTF.

The chain links TRBV5-4 to TRBJ2-7, with D possibly TRBD1 on 6 matching bases. This CDR3 is built from 15 residues. Trimming took off 6 bases at V and 6 bases at J, with 22 bases between the two ends. Germline V CDR1 and CDR2: SGHNT, YYREEE (reference sequence). The CDR3 nucleotides read TGTGCCAGCAAAGAAGGGGGTCCCCTCGGCAGCGAGCAGTACTTC. It codes for CASKEGGPLGSEQYF.

This clone was observed a handful of times. The chain carries TRBV9 and TRBJ2-7; TRBD1 matches 7 bases. This CDR3 is built from 15 residues. V lost 0 bases to trimming and J lost 3 bases; unmatched junction nucleotides: 6. Germline lookup yields CDR1 SGDLS and CDR2 YYNGEE. CDR3: CASSVAGTARYEQYF. In DNA, the CDR3 is TGTGCCAGCAGCGTAGCAGGGACAGCGCGCTACGAGCAGTACTTC.

The chain has TRBV19 and TRBJ2-7; 11 nucleotides line up with TRBD2. CDR3 length equals 15 residues. Germline V gene data show CDR1 as LNHDA and CDR2 as SQIVND (reference sequence). With 9 bases clipped from V and 1 base from J, the junction kept 8 bases outside the gene matches. This CDR3 is CASRRGTSGSYEQYF. The CDR3 DNA reads as TGTGCCAGCCGGAGAGGGACTAGCGGATCCTACGAGCAGTACTTC. Variable domain in full (rest from reference TRBV19 and TRBJ2-7): DGGITQSPKYLFRKEGQNVTLSCEQNLNHDAMYWYRQDPGQGLRLIYYSQIVNDFQKGDIAEGYSVSREKKESFPLTVTSAQKNPTAFYLCASRRGTSGSYEQYFGPGTRLTVT.

The rearrangement joins TRBV6-5 to TRBJ1-4; maybe TRBD1 (5 bases). Trimming shortened V by 5 bases and J by 6 bases, and 16 bases separated the two germline ends. Germline V gene sequence: CDR1 MNHEY, CDR2 SVGAGI. The CDR3 loop spans 15 amino acids. CDR3 sequence: CASSTTTASYEKLFF. CDR3 bases: TGTGCCAGCAGTACGACGACAGCCAGCTATGAAAAACTGTTTTTT.

The chain couples TRBV4-2 to TRBJ1-5, with a possible D match to TRBD1 (6 bases). The germline CDR1 and CDR2 sequences are LGHNA and YNFKEQ. The CDR3 is 15 residues long. V lost 1 base and J 3 bases, leaving 10 bases between the germline ends. The CDR3 DNA follows: TGTGCCAGCAGCCAAGGGACAGTGTTCAATCAGCCCCAGCATTTT. It yields the protein CASSQGTVFNQPQHF.

The V call is TRBV6-5, the J call TRBJ1-2, with D possibly TRBD1 on 5 matching bases. The CDR3 runs 14 residues. V was clipped by 0 bases and J by 4 bases, with 9 bases between them. CDR1 and CDR2 from the germline V gene are MNHEY and SVGAGI. CDR3 in amino acids: CASSYSPTAYGYTF. The CDR3 DNA is TGTGCCAGCAGTTACTCGCCGACAGCCTATGGCTACACCTTC.

CDR3 in DNA: TGTGCCAGCAGCTTTCAGGGGTTACAGGAGACCCAGTACTTC. It codes for CASSFQGLQETQYF. The V and J genes are TRBV7-8 and TRBJ2-5; TRBD1 is a possible D gene (6 bases). There are 14 residues in the CDR3. Trimming took off 3 bases at V and 5 bases at J, with 13 bases between the two ends. Germline lookup yields CDR1 SGHVS and CDR2 FQNEAQ.

The gene calls are TRBV6-6 and TRBJ2-2; a weak D match, TRBD1 (5 bases). CDR1 and CDR2 (germline): MNHNY, SVGAGI (reference sequence). Deletions cut 2 bases from V and 5 bases from J, with 12 bases between. The CDR3 is 15 amino acids. The CDR3 DNA reads TGTGCCAGCAGTTACCCCCCCCAGGGAACCGGGGAGCTGTTTTTT. Translating gives CASSYPPQGTGELFF.

V gene TRBV18 combines with J gene TRBJ2-7, with D tentatively TRBD2 (5 bases). V lost 1 base and J 9 bases, leaving 22 bases between the germline ends. Germline V lookup: CDR1 KGHSH, CDR2 LQKENI. The CDR3 extends over 16 amino acids. The CDR3 sequence: CASSPLPDLSQGRQYF. In DNA form, the CDR3 reads TGTGCCAGCTCACCACTCCCGGACTTGTCGCAAGGACGGCAGTACTTC.